This TCR beta chain comes out of a study of T cells in Graves' hyperthyroidism and ophthalmopathy. About the research overall: Blood was drawn when the patient was first diagnosed and still untreated. Study results and caveats: The blood repertoire included most of the expanded thyroid clonotypes above 0.001. Ophthalmopathy cases were set apart from stable hyperthyroidism by a 13 V-J model. Ophthalmopathy was predicted by the model a median of approximately 6.6 months ahead of onset.

Authors of the study amplified TCR beta CDR3 regions from RNA transcripts. With the HTBI primer set, the TCR CDR3 went through a first round of RT-PCR. TCRdb reanalysed the multiplex PCR reads using MiXCR and keeps one entry per CDR3 protein. The profile shows roughly 640,000 distinct CDR3 sequences, 15% to 20% of them singletons. Ten or more counts support this clonotype. The antigen is unknown. The CDR3 has 14 amino acids. Per germline, CDR1 LGHDT and CDR2 YNNKEL (reference sequence). The ends were cut back, 0 bases at V and 0 bases at J, with 3 bases in the middle. Sequenced: blood. This TCR was sampled from a woman aged 40 to 50 with Graves' ophthalmopathy. The chain links TRBV3-1 to TRBJ1-3; no clear D gene. The CDR3 here is CASSQEASGNTIYF. In nucleotides, the CDR3 is TGTGCCAGCAGCCAAGAGGCCTCTGGAAACACCATATATTTT.